The present TCR beta chain was sequenced within a study of cytomegalovirus exposure and HLA in healthy donors. PCR involved 60 Vbeta and 13 Jbeta primers. Using immunoSEQ multiplex PCR, the repertoire was profiled, and TCRdb retains in-frame clones only, with some absent. In the table there are around 150,000 clones, approximately 78% of which are singletons. Unmatched junction bases numbered 8, after V lost 9 bases and J lost 1 base. Germline V CDR1 and CDR2: ENHRY, SYGVKD. The CDR3 loop spans 15 amino acids. This clone was detected once. The rearrangement joins TRBV10-3 to TRBJ1-2; TRBD1 matches at 10 bases. The sequence was collected from a girl aged 2 to 10 in good health and CMV-seropositive. The sequencing sample was made of PBMCs. CDR3 sequence: CAIQRDRGINYGYTF. Here the CDR3 DNA reads TGTGCCATACAACGGGACAGGGGCATTAACTATGGCTACACCTTC.